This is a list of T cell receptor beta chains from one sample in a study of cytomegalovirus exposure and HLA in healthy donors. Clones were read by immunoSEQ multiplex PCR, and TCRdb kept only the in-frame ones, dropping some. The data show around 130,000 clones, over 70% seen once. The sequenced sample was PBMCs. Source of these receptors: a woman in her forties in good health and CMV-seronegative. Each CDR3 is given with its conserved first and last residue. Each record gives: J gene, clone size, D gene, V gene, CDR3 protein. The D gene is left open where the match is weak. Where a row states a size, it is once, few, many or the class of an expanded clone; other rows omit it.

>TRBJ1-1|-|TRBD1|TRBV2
CASGQGSLEAFF
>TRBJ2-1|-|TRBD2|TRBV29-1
CSVSLAGGLGEQFF
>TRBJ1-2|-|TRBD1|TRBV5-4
CASSPTTGAQGYTF
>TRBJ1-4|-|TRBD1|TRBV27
CASSLSRGTGGATNEKLFF
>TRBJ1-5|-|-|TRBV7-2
CASSPNGDQPQHF
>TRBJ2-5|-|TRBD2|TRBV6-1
CASRRDTSSGTQYF
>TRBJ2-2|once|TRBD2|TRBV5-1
CATSPRGANTGELFF
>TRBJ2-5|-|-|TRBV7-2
CASSLARGETQYF
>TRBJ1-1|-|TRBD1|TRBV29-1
CSAPHPDRAAEAFF
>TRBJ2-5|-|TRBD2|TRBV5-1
CASARGGTLKETQYF
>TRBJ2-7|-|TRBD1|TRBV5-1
CASSLASGQGREQYF
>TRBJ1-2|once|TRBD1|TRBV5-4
CASSLVGTDDYGYTF
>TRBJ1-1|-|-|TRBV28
CASRHGTYTRHTEAFF
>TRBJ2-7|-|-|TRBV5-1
CASSLVDRGYEQYF
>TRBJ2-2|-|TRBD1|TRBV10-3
CAIQGQGRTGELFF
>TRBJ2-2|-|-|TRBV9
CASSPGAGELFF
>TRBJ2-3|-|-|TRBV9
CASSVTYGSRDTQYF